This TCR beta chain is drawn from a study of shared clonotypes between healthy human individuals. The germline V gene encodes CDR1 MNHEY and CDR2 SMNVEV (reference sequence). V was shortened by 3 bases and J by 0 bases, with 29 bases between the two germline ends. This CDR3 comprises 21 residues. Note on this clone: Its specificity is not known.

The method was immunoSEQ multiplex PCR; TCRdb's version includes in-frame clones alone and lacks a portion of them. The data show about 2.1 million clones, with 80% to 95% seen just once and around 1.7% held by the top ten. Naive CD8 isolation took CD45RO-negative cells positively selected for CCR7 and excluded terminally differentiated effector memory CD45RA+ cells. Study-level findings and limits: Naive subsets usually exceeded memory subsets in estimated richness.

This TCR came from a young man in good health. Some clones in this sample may be carry-over from other donors' samples. The chain links TRBV27 to TRBJ1-2; D perhaps matches TRBD1 (5 bases). The sequenced sample was naive CD8+ T cells from PBMCs. The DNA for the CDR3 is TGTGCCAGCAGTTTCCGGAATATTGAGCGTGGGTGGGGCATTACTAACTATGGCTACACCTTC. Its protein is CASSFRNIERGWGITNYGYTF.